One and the same sample provided the 30 T cell receptor beta chains below, sequenced in a study of control samples from healthy donors and cancer patients. Repertoires were generated with immunoSEQ multiplex PCR, while TCRdb's copy carries only in-frame clones and drops some. Counted here are over 20,000 clones, 80% to 85% occurring once; the ten biggest clones make up less than 30%. The sample consisted of PBMCs. The receptors shown here come from a man between 60 and 70 years old with colorectal cancer.

The J gene is TRBJ1-2, the V gene TRBV2; 7 positions match TRBD1. The CDR3 is made up of 14 amino acids. The germline V gene encodes CDR1 SNHLY and CDR2 FYNNEI. V gave up 7 bases and J gave up 8 bases; unmatched junction bases: 13. CDR3 coding DNA: TGTGCCAGCAACTACGGGACAGCTTTTGGGGGCTACACCTTC. This translates into CASNYGTAFGGYTF.

The chain uses TRBV27 and TRBJ1-4, with 7 bases that match TRBD1. This CDR3 spans 15 amino acids. Losses at the gene ends were 5 bases for V and 4 bases for J; bases not matched to a gene: 7. The germline V gene encodes CDR1 MNHEY and CDR2 SMNVEV (reference sequence). The CDR3 here is CASSQTGWGNEKLFF. CDR3 DNA: TGTGCCAGCAGTCAGACAGGGTGGGGTAATGAAAAACTGTTTTTT.

This chain uses TRBV7-9 with TRBJ2-7, with D possibly TRBD1 on 6 matching bases. V was pared by 6 bases and J by 8 bases, with 11 bases between. In germline, CDR1 is SEHNR, CDR2 FQNEAQ (reference sequence). The CDR3 consists of 11 residues. The CDR3 loop is CASSFRDKQYF. The DNA for the CDR3 is TGTGCCAGCAGTTTCCGGGACAAGCAGTACTTC. The full variable domain, in which reference TRBV7-9 and TRBJ2-7 provide the parts outside the CDR3, is DTGVSQNPRHKITKRGQNVTFRCDPISEHNRLYWYRQTLGQGPEFLTYFQNEAQLEKSRLLSDRFSAERPKGSFSTLEIQRTEQGDSAMYLCASSFRDKQYFGPGTRLTVT.

The genes are TRBV11-3 and TRBJ1-1; D gene unclear. Between the trimmed V and J ends, which lost 1 base and 1 base, there was a span of 7 bases. CDR1 and CDR2 (germline): SGHNT, YENEEA. This CDR3 is built from 14 residues. The CDR3 bases are TGTGCCAGCAGCTTAGTAGGCGGGAACACTGAAGCTTTCTTT. Translation: CASSLVGGNTEAFF.

The chain is built from TRBV3-1 (or the pseudogene TRBV3-2) and TRBJ1-2, with D uncertain. This CDR3 has 14 amino acids. Germline CDR1 reads LGHDT; CDR2 reads YNNKEL (reference sequence). V lost 2 bases and J 8 bases, leaving 15 bases between the germline ends. The CDR3 DNA sequence: TGTGCCAGCAGCCAAAACGTCGGGATGGCGGGCTACACCTTC. It encodes CASSQNVGMAGYTF.

The genes are TRBV19 and TRBJ1-6, with D possibly TRBD1 on 6 matching bases. The V end lost 3 bases, the J end lost 5 bases, and 14 bases lay between the germline ends. The CDR3 has 16 amino acids. CDR1 is LNHDA and CDR2 is SQIVND in the germline V gene (reference sequence). The CDR3 DNA reads as TGTGCCAGTAGTATTTTGGGGGGCCGCAATAATTCACCCCTCCACTTT. It codes for CASSILGGRNNSPLHF.

This rearrangement joins TRBV9 to TRBJ1-2; D may be TRBD1 (6 bases). Germline CDR1 and CDR2: SGDLS and YYNGEE. The CDR3 sequence is 13 residues long. V gave up 2 bases and J gave up 4 bases, with 9 bases separating them. In DNA form, the CDR3 reads TGTGCCAGCAGCGTGGACAGCCTCTATGGCTACACCTTC. As protein: CASSVDSLYGYTF.

The chain joins TRBV3-1 (or the pseudogene TRBV3-2) to TRBJ1-2; D unresolved. Trimming took off 0 bases at V and 7 bases at J, with 9 bases between the two ends. The CDR3 is 13 residues long. The germline gives CDR1 LGHDT, CDR2 YNNKEL (reference sequence). DNA for the CDR3: TGTGCCAGCAGCCAAGAGTTTGTAGGTGGCTACACCTTC. Encoded protein: CASSQEFVGGYTF.

This clone was picked up one time. The chain couples TRBV10-3 to TRBJ2-7; maybe TRBD2 (5 bases). V lost 8 bases to trimming and J lost 3 bases, with 14 bases between them. The germline gives CDR1 ENHRY, CDR2 SYGVKD. The CDR3 totals 13 residues. The CDR3 region has the DNA TGTGCCATCTCTCGGGTTGAGGGCTACGAGCAGTACGTC. Encoded protein: CAISRVEGYEQYV.

The V and J genes are TRBV14 and TRBJ1-6, with no clear D. Trimming removed 4 bases from V and 4 bases from J, with 8 bases in between. The CDR3 runs to 14 residues. Germline-derived CDR1 and CDR2 are SGHDN and FVKESK. This CDR3 reads CASSPGRYNSPLHF. The CDR3 nucleotides read TGTGCCAGCAGCCCCGGACGATATAATTCACCCCTCCACTTT.

In this sample, this clone turned up once. The junction shows a germline mismatch at one end, possibly a read error. The genes are TRBV19 and TRBJ2-2; tentative D call: TRBD2 (6 bases). The CDR3 contains 15 residues. The germline CDR1 and CDR2 sequences are LNHDA and SQIVND (reference sequence). CDR3 residues: CAGSPGSTNTGELFF. The DNA of the CDR3 is TGTGCCGGTAGTCCCGGGAGCACGAACACCGGGGAGCTGTTTTTT. Filled out from reference TRBV19 and TRBJ2-2, the complete variable domain reads DGGITQSPKYLFRKEGQNVTLSCEQNLNHDAMYWYRQDPGQGLRLIYYSQIVNDFQKGDIAEGYSVSREKKESFPLTVTSAQKNPTAFYLCAGSPGSTNTGELFFGEGSRLTVL.

J is TRBJ2-3 and V is TRBV10-1; 7 bases match TRBD1. V lost 4 bases to trimming and J lost 5 bases; unmatched junction nucleotides: 9. The CDR3 totals 15 residues. The germline V gene has CDR1 WNHNN and CDR2 SYGVQD (reference sequence). The CDR3 reads CASSGGTAGGDTQYF. The CDR3, as DNA: TGCGCCAGCAGTGGGGGGACAGCCGGCGGAGATACGCAGTATTTT.

The chain combines TRBV20-1 with TRBJ2-1, with a possible D match to TRBD1 (5 bases). The germline CDR1 and CDR2 sequences are DFQATT and SNEGSKA (reference sequence). CDR3 length: 11 residues. The V end lost 5 bases, the J end lost 10 bases, and 12 bases lay between the germline ends. The CDR3 region has the DNA TGCAGTGCTCCACAGGTAGAGGAGCAGTTCTTC. Its protein product is CSAPQVEEQFF.

CDR3 nucleotide sequence: TGTGCCACCAGTGATTTGCAGGCCCAAGTTTTGGGCAGGGGACTCTCCTACGAGCAGTACGTC. Protein sequence: CATSDLQAQVLGRGLSYEQYV. This sequence joins TRBV24-1 and TRBJ2-7; D is perhaps TRBD1 or TRBD2 (6 bases each). V was pared by 0 bases and J by 0 bases, with 26 bases between. Germline loops: CDR1 KGHDR, CDR2 SFDVKD. The CDR3 covers 21 residues.

The V call is TRBV7-2, the J call TRBJ1-3, with 7 bases matching TRBD1. The germline gives CDR1 SGHTA, CDR2 FQGNSA. CDR3 size: 15 residues. V gave up 5 bases and J gave up 1 base; unmatched junction bases: 5. This chain's CDR3 is CASSRPTGSGNTIYF. CDR3 nucleotides: TGTGCCAGCAGCCGTCCGACAGGGTCTGGAAACACCATATATTTT.

The J gene is TRBJ2-1, the V gene TRBV5-1; TRBD2 matches 12 bases. The CDR3 spans 18 residues. V was pared by 2 bases and J by 1 base, with 7 bases of the junction left unmatched. Germline V gene lookup returns CDR1 SGHRS and CDR2 YFSETQ. The CDR3 bases are TGCGCCAGCAGCTTACAAAAACTAGCGGGGGGTTCCTACAATGAGCAGTTCTTC. Translating gives CASSLQKLAGGSYNEQFF.

The chain has TRBV9 and TRBJ1-2; D unclear. V lost 4 bases and J lost 7, with 14 bases in between. The CDR3 loop spans 13 amino acids. In germline, CDR1 is SGDLS, CDR2 YYNGEE. The CDR3 coding sequence is TGTGCCAGCAGCTCTGGGAAGGTTTCTGGCTACACCTTC. Its translation: CASSSGKVSGYTF.

V usage is TRBV6-5 and J usage is TRBJ1-1; D ambiguous. V was shortened by 0 bases and J by 5 bases, with 7 bases between the two germline ends. This CDR3 contains 13 residues. Germline assignment: CDR1 MNHEY and CDR2 SVGAGI. The CDR3 is CASSYSRETEAFF. CDR3 bases: TGTGCCAGCAGTTACTCGCGGGAAACTGAAGCTTTCTTT.

CDR3 DNA sequence: TGCGCCAGCAGCCGAAGGTTCGCTAGCACAGATACGCAGTATTTT. Its translation: CASSRRFASTDTQYF. This chain uses TRBV5-1 with TRBJ2-3; no reliable D call. CDR3 size: 15 residues. The V gene's germline CDR1 is SGHRS and CDR2 YFSETQ. V gave up 4 bases and J gave up 0 bases, with 12 bases separating them.

CDR3: CASSYRENYGYTF. CDR3 coding DNA: TGTGCCAGCAGTTACCGGGAGAACTATGGCTACACCTTC. The chain carries TRBV6-5 and TRBJ1-2, with D unclear. CDR1 is MNHEY, CDR2 SVGAGI, per germline. The CDR3 sequence is 13 residues long. Trimming cost V 2 bases and J 2 bases, with 6 bases left between them.

The J gene is TRBJ1-6, the V gene TRBV6-4, with D unclear. Germline values: CDR1 MRHNA, CDR2 SNTAGT. This CDR3 is 15 amino acids long. Trimming took 4 bases from V and 7 from J, leaving 14 bases between them. The DNA of the CDR3 is TGTGCCAGCAGTGTCCCCGAGACGACGAATTCACCCCTCCACTTT. Protein: CASSVPETTNSPLHF.

The J gene is TRBJ2-1, the V gene TRBV6-5; 9 bases are a match to TRBD2. Germline-derived CDR1 and CDR2 are MNHEY and SVGAGI. V lost 7 bases and J lost 6; bases outside the gene matches: 10. The CDR3 contains 15 residues. This chain's CDR3 is CASKRLAGDLNEQFF. In DNA form, the CDR3 reads TGTGCCAGCAAGCGGTTAGCGGGGGACCTCAATGAGCAGTTCTTC.

The chain carries TRBV3-1 (or the pseudogene TRBV3-2) and TRBJ1-6; no firm D call. Germline CDR1 LGHDT, CDR2 YNNKEL (reference sequence). Trimming took 2 bases from V and 7 from J, leaving 9 bases between them. The CDR3 has 14 amino acids. This chain's CDR3 is CASSQSNQNSPLHF. The CDR3 DNA follows: TGTGCCAGCAGCCAATCCAACCAGAATTCACCCCTCCACTTT.

This clone showed up just a few times. V gene TRBV11-2 combines with J gene TRBJ2-1; 7 bases line up with TRBD2. Losses at the gene ends were 3 bases for V and 14 bases for J; bases not matched to a gene: 13. Germline loops: CDR1 SGHAT, CDR2 FQNNGV. The CDR3 contains 14 residues. The CDR3 sequence: CASSLVAGTTEKFF. As DNA, the CDR3 is TGTGCCAGCAGCTTGGTAGCCGGGACTACCGAGAAGTTCTTC.

This clone has just a few counts. The rearrangement links TRBV4-1 to TRBJ1-4; TRBD1 might be the D (5 bases). V was shortened by 0 bases and J by 10 bases, with 18 bases between the two germline ends. The CDR3 has 16 residues. From germline, CDR1 is MGHRA and CDR2 YSYEKL. CDR3 DNA sequence: TGCGCCAGCAGCCAAGACCCCCTTGGCAGGGAAGGAAAACTGTTTTTT. Its protein is CASSQDPLGREGKLFF.

In nucleotides, the CDR3 is TGTGCCAGTAGGGAGAGACGGACGTATAACTATGGCTACACCTTC. Its translation is CASRERRTYNYGYTF. The V gene is TRBV19, the J gene TRBJ1-2; the D is unclear. CDR1 is LNHDA and CDR2 is SQIVND in the germline V gene (reference sequence). The V and J ends lost 6 bases and 1 base respectively, with 15 bases between them. CDR3 length: 15 amino acids.

The chain has TRBV5-1 and TRBJ1-1; tentative D call: TRBD1 (6 bases). The CDR3 runs to 15 residues. The germline V gene encodes CDR1 SGHRS and CDR2 YFSETQ. The germline V and J ends were trimmed by 0 bases and 3 bases, with 12 bases remaining between them. CDR3 coding DNA: TGCGCCAGCAGCTTGGAAGGGGGAAGGGACACTGAAGCTTTCTTT. Protein sequence: CASSLEGGRDTEAFF.

This chain connects TRBV7-9 to TRBJ1-3; perhaps TRBD1 as D (5 bases). The CDR3 is made up of 15 amino acids. Germline V lookup: CDR1 SEHNR, CDR2 FQNEAQ (reference sequence). V was pared by 0 bases and J by 4 bases, with 10 bases between. The DNA for the CDR3 is TGTGCCAGCAGCTTAGCAGGGGCCCGGGGAAACACCATATATTTT. Protein sequence: CASSLAGARGNTIYF.

This clone was counted a few times. This rearrangement joins TRBV18 to TRBJ1-2; 7 nucleotides agree with TRBD1. CDR3 length: 15 amino acids. The germline V gene has CDR1 KGHSH and CDR2 LQKENI. V lost 3 bases and J lost 5; bases outside the gene matches: 9. Here the CDR3 reads CASSPTGVPGYGYTF. DNA for the CDR3: TGTGCCAGCTCACCCACAGGGGTCCCAGGGTATGGCTACACCTTC.

The rearrangement uses TRBV9 and TRBJ2-5, with a weak D call TRBD2 (5 bases). Trimming stripped 2 bases from V and 8 bases from J, with 13 bases between. This CDR3 has 13 amino acids. The V gene's germline CDR1 is SGDLS and CDR2 YYNGEE. CDR3 DNA: TGTGCCAGCAGCGTGGGAGTTAGCGAAACCCAGTACTTC. Translation: CASSVGVSETQYF.